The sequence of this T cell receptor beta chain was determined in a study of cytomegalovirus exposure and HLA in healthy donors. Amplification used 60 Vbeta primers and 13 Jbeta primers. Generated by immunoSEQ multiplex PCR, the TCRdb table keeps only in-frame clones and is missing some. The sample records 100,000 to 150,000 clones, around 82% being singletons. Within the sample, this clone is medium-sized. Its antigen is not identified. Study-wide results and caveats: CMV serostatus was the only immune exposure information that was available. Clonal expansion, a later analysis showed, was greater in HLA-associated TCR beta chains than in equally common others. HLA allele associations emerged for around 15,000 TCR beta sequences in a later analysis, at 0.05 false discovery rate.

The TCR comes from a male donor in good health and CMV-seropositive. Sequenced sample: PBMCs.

In nucleotides, the CDR3 is TGCGCCAGCAGCCAAGTCCTTAGTCTACTAGTTTACGAGCAGTACTTC. It translates to CASSQVLSLLVYEQYF. This chain links TRBV4-3 with TRBJ2-7; D is perhaps TRBD2 (5 bases). The CDR3 runs to 16 residues. The V end was cut by 1 base, the J end by 4 bases, with 17 bases between. Germline assignment: CDR1 LGHNA and CDR2 YSLEER.